The 25 T cell receptor beta chains below all came from one sample that was sequenced in a study of T cells in Graves' hyperthyroidism and ophthalmopathy. Amplification targeted TCR beta CDR3 regions from RNA transcripts. In the first-round RT-PCR of the TCR CDR3, the HTBI primer set was used. MiXCR, applied by TCRdb to the multiplex PCR reads, yields one record per CDR3 protein. The sample holds about 570,000 distinct CDR3 sequences, about 43% seen once. The sequenced sample was peripheral blood or thyroid tissue (not recorded which). These receptors came from an adult woman with Graves' disease, either hyperthyroidism or ophthalmopathy (not recorded which).

The chain uses TRBV7-2 and TRBJ2-5, with D perhaps matching TRBD1 (6 bases). Germline assignment: CDR1 SGHTA and CDR2 FQGNSA. Trimming took 1 base from V and 7 from J, leaving 7 bases between them. CDR3 size: 12 residues. CDR3 amino acids: CASSLGGRTQYF. In DNA form, the CDR3 reads TGTGCCAGCAGCTTAGGGGGGCGGACCCAGTACTTC.

CDR3 residues: CRIDRGRTQYF. CDR3 bases: TGCAGGATAGACAGGGGGCGGACCCAGTACTTC. V gene TRBV20-1 combines with J gene TRBJ2-5, with TRBD1 matching 10 bases. Germline values: CDR1 DFQATT, CDR2 SNEGSKA (reference sequence). CDR3 length equals 11 residues.

The table lists this clonotype with many counts. This rearrangement joins TRBV20-1 to TRBJ2-5, with 10 bases matching TRBD2. The germline gives CDR1 DFQATT, CDR2 SNEGSKA (reference sequence). The CDR3 has 14 amino acids. V was pared by 1 base and J by 5 bases, with 4 bases of the junction left unmatched. This CDR3 reads CSARVLAGAETQYF. As DNA, the CDR3 is TGCAGTGCTAGAGTCCTAGCGGGAGCGGAGACCCAGTACTTC.

CDR3 protein: CAISTGRKSVQETQYF. The CDR3 DNA sequence: TGTGCCATCAGTACCGGACGCAAAAGTGTCCAAGAGACCCAGTACTTC. The chain has TRBV10-3 and TRBJ2-5; D gene unclear. This CDR3 contains 16 residues. CDR1 and CDR2 from the germline V gene are ENHRY and SYGVKD. Trimming shortened V by 5 bases and J by 1 base, and 17 bases separated the two germline ends.

The chain combines TRBV11-2 with TRBJ2-2; 8 positions agree with TRBD1. This CDR3 spans 15 amino acids. V gave up 5 bases and J gave up 4 bases; unmatched junction bases: 6. Germline CDR1 SGHAT, CDR2 FQNNGV. The CDR3 sequence: CASSPSTGATGELFF. The CDR3 DNA reads as TGTGCCAGCAGCCCATCGACAGGGGCCACCGGGGAGCTGTTTTTT.

This chain joins TRBV7-2 and TRBJ2-7; 13 nucleotides agree with TRBD2. Germline V CDR1 and CDR2: SGHTA, FQGNSA. This CDR3 comprises 17 residues. Losses at the gene ends were 6 bases for V and 5 bases for J; bases not matched to a gene: 13. CDR3 protein: CASSLLEAGTSGNEQYF. CDR3 sequence (DNA): TGTGCCAGCAGTTTATTGGAGGCCGGGACTAGCGGGAACGAGCAGTACTTC.

In this sample, this clonotype turned up many times. The V gene is TRBV7-9, the J gene TRBJ1-1; D not certain. Trimming left V 2 bases short and J 0 bases short, with 10 bases between. The CDR3 contains 15 residues. The germline CDR1 and CDR2 sequences are SEHNR and FQNEAQ (reference sequence). The chain's CDR3 is CASSLSWVVNTEAFF. CDR3 in DNA: TGTGCCAGCAGCTTAAGTTGGGTAGTGAACACTGAAGCTTTCTTT.

This clonotype was detected a few times. The chain links TRBV29-1 to TRBJ1-1; a possible D gene is TRBD1 (6 bases). Germline values: CDR1 SQVTM, CDR2 ANQGSEA. Trimming took off 4 bases at V and 1 base at J, with 10 bases between the two ends. The CDR3 runs to 13 residues. The CDR3 DNA is TGCAGCGTTGTTCAGGGGCCGAACACTGAAGCTTTCTTT. Translating gives CSVVQGPNTEAFF.

The rearrangement links TRBV7-2 to TRBJ1-5, with no clear D. Trimming shortened V by 3 bases and J by 11 bases, and 17 bases separated the two germline ends. Germline CDR1 SGHTA, CDR2 FQGNSA. This CDR3 has 14 residues. The CDR3 DNA reads as TGTGCCAGCAGCTTCAGGCAGACTGAAGAGACCCAGCATTTT. Translating gives CASSFRQTEETQHF.

The chain has TRBV20-1 and TRBJ2-5; 13 bases agree with TRBD2. Trimming took 3 bases from V and 5 from J; bases not matched to a gene: 9. The germline V gene has CDR1 DFQATT and CDR2 SNEGSKA (reference sequence). The CDR3 runs to 16 residues. CDR3 sequence reads: CSARGGTSGTGETQYF. In DNA, the CDR3 is TGCAGTGCTAGGGGAGGGACTAGCGGGACTGGGGAGACCCAGTACTTC.

This sequence joins TRBV7-2 and TRBJ2-7; D remains ambiguous. From germline, CDR1 is SGHTA and CDR2 FQGNSA. The CDR3 consists of 13 residues. The V end lost 6 bases, the J end lost 3 bases, and 12 bases lay between the germline ends. The CDR3: CASRPANGYEQYF. In DNA form, the CDR3 reads TGTGCCAGCAGACCTGCGAATGGCTACGAGCAGTACTTC.

The chain employs TRBV6-6 and TRBJ1-3, with D possibly TRBD1 on 6 matching bases. This CDR3 contains 14 residues. Trimming pared 6 bases from V and 2 bases from J, leaving 11 bases between. The V gene's germline CDR1 is MNHNY and CDR2 SVGAGI (reference sequence). CDR3 sequence: CASRQGHTGNTIYF. CDR3 nucleotides: TGTGCCAGCAGACAGGGACACACTGGAAACACCATATATTTT.

This clonotype was detected ten times or more. The DNA for the CDR3 is TGTGCCAGCAGCCCTTCTACAGGGGAAAGCTATGGCTACACCTTC. This encodes CASSPSTGESYGYTF. The genes are TRBV9 and TRBJ1-2; 7 nucleotides line up with TRBD1. The CDR3 runs to 15 residues. Losses at the gene ends were 4 bases for V and 4 bases for J; bases not matched to a gene: 10. The V gene's germline CDR1 is SGDLS and CDR2 YYNGEE.

This clonotype appeared many times. The rearrangement joins TRBV20-1 to TRBJ1-5, with a possible D match to TRBD1 (5 bases). Trimming left V 6 bases short and J 4 bases short, with 19 bases between. Germline V gene data show CDR1 as DFQATT and CDR2 as SNEGSKA (reference sequence). CDR3 length: 15 residues. The DNA for the CDR3 is TGCAGTGCCGAGGGGCAGGGTGCAGTTAATCAGCCCCAGCATTTT. Residues: CSAEGQGAVNQPQHF.

This clonotype was picked up many times. This chain uses TRBV20-1 with TRBJ2-7; a possible D gene is TRBD2 (6 bases). The CDR3 contains 14 residues. CDR1 DFQATT and CDR2 SNEGSKA come from the germline V gene (reference sequence). V was pared by 5 bases and J by 0 bases, with 14 bases between. The DNA of the CDR3 is TGCAGTGCTTATCTAGCGTCGAGCTCCTACGAGCAGTACTTC. As protein: CSAYLASSSYEQYF.

The CDR3 sequence is CASSKIAGANVLTF. CDR3 DNA sequence: TGTGCCAGCAGCAAGATTGCTGGGGCCAACGTCCTGACTTTC. V and J are TRBV9 and TRBJ2-6; D remains unclear. V was shortened by 4 bases and J by 2 bases, with 7 bases between the two germline ends. Per germline, CDR1 SGDLS and CDR2 YYNGEE. The CDR3 runs to 14 residues. The whole variable domain, remainder taken from reference TRBV9 and TRBJ2-6, is DSGVTQTPKHLITATGQRVTLRCSPRSGDLSVYWYQQSLDQGLQFLIQYYNGEERAKGNILERFSAQQFPDLHSELNLSSLELGDSALYFCASSKIAGANVLTFGAGSRLTVL.

This clonotype was recorded at least ten times. The chain combines TRBV11-3 with TRBJ2-7, with D hard to call. Per the germline V gene, CDR1 is SGHNT and CDR2 is YENEEA. The CDR3 has 17 residues. V lost 0 bases and J lost 1, with 16 bases in between. The CDR3 is CASSLERRQADSYEQYF. The CDR3 DNA reads TGTGCCAGCAGCTTAGAAAGGCGGCAGGCCGATTCCTACGAGCAGTACTTC.

This clonotype turned up a few times. J is TRBJ2-6 and V is TRBV20-1, with D tentatively TRBD2 (6 bases). V lost 6 bases, J lost 0 bases, and 15 bases lay in between. This CDR3 spans 16 amino acids. Germline V gene lookup returns CDR1 DFQATT and CDR2 SNEGSKA (reference sequence). The CDR3 region has the DNA TGCAGTGCAGCCAGCGGGCCTGACTCTGGGGCCAACGTCCTGACTTTC. It specifies CSAASGPDSGANVLTF.

In this sample, this clonotype turned up a few times. The V and J genes are TRBV4-1 and TRBJ2-3, with D possibly TRBD1 on 5 matching bases. CDR1 is MGHRA and CDR2 is YSYEKL in the germline V gene. CDR3 length: 15 residues. Between the trimmed V and J ends, which lost 9 bases and 3 bases, there was a span of 19 bases. The CDR3 DNA follows: TGCGCCAGACAAAGAGGCGGAAGGGGAACAGATACGCAGTATTTT. It codes for CARQRGGRGTDTQYF.

In this sample, this clonotype turned up many times. The CDR3 DNA follows: TGCGCCAGCAGCTCGACCTGGGGGGACGAGCAGTACTTC. This sequence encodes CASSSTWGDEQYF. The chain couples TRBV5-1 to TRBJ2-7, with D possibly TRBD2 on 6 matching bases. CDR1 and CDR2 (germline): SGHRS, YFSETQ. With 3 bases removed from V and 5 bases from J, the gap between germline ends came to 12 bases. The CDR3 contains 13 residues.

This clonotype was counted at least ten times. V and J are TRBV25-1 and TRBJ1-1, with 7 bases identical to TRBD1. Per germline, CDR1 MGHDK and CDR2 SYGVNS. This CDR3 spans 15 amino acids. The V and J ends lost 3 bases and 2 bases, in that order; junction bases with no gene match: 6. CDR3 amino acids: CASSEAQGRNTEAFF. The CDR3 coding sequence is TGTGCCAGCAGTGAGGCACAGGGGCGAAACACTGAAGCTTTCTTT.

This clonotype occurred a few times. The gene calls are TRBV15 and TRBJ2-1, with 11 bases fitting TRBD2. The CDR3 contains 14 residues. Germline V gene data show CDR1 as LNHNV and CDR2 as YYDKDF (reference sequence). V dropped 9 bases and J dropped 7; count of bases not matched to a gene: 8. Written as DNA, the CDR3 is TGTGCCACTACCACTAGCGGGAGTGAGAATGAGCAGTTCTTC. This encodes CATTTSGSENEQFF.

A remark on this clonotype: An end of the junction does not agree with germline; a read error may underlie this. This chain uses TRBV7-2 with TRBJ2-2; D gene unclear. The CDR3 loop spans 14 amino acids. Germline CDR1 reads SGHTA; CDR2 reads FQGNSA. The CDR3: CASSLEAHTVELFF. Written as DNA, the CDR3 is TGTGCCAGCAGCTTAGAAGCTCACACCGTGGAGCTGTTTTTT.

The chain uses TRBV7-8 and TRBJ2-7; 12 bases agree with TRBD2. J lost 7 bases, V lost 5 bases, and 6 bases had no gene match. Germline assignment: CDR1 SGHVS and CDR2 FQNEAQ. The CDR3 is 14 residues long. The CDR3 loop reads CASSLRTSGTEQYF. The CDR3 coding sequence is TGTGCCAGCAGCCTGAGGACTAGCGGGACGGAGCAGTACTTC.

This clonotype was counted ten times or more. The chain carries TRBV14 and TRBJ1-2; D call uncertain. This CDR3 is 12 amino acids long. V was shortened by 4 bases and J by 4 bases, with 7 bases between the two germline ends. Germline V gives CDR1 SGHDN, CDR2 FVKESK. CDR3 sequence: CASSRPGYGYTF. CDR3 nucleotides: TGTGCCAGCAGCCGTCCCGGCTATGGCTACACCTTC.